These 21 T cell receptor beta chains were sequenced from one sample in a study of T cells in women clearing cervical HPV infection. Sequenced by immunoSEQ multiplex PCR; TCRdb stores in-frame clones only, minus some. The sample has under 35,000 clones. Source material: blood buffy coat. These receptors were obtained from a woman between 18 and 70 years old with a cervical HPV16 infection that either progressed to CIN3+ or cleared (not recorded which).

For this clone: The CDR3 end is not reached by the read, which stops 3 residues before it; the germline J gene fills it in. The V gene is TRBV7-2, the J gene TRBJ1-5; the D is unclear. There are 15 residues in the CDR3. Germline V gene sequence: CDR1 SGHTA, CDR2 FQGNSA. Between the trimmed V and J ends, which lost 5 bases and 3 bases, there was a span of 14 bases. The covered CDR3 bases are TGTGCCAGCAGCCCCCGGTCGGGGTACAATCAGCCC. This translates into CASSPRSGYNQP. The entire CDR3 is CASSPRSGYNQPQHF.

On this clone itself: The read terminates 3 residues ahead of where the CDR3 ends, so the germline J gene completes it. The rearrangement joins TRBV5-4 to TRBJ2-3, with D possibly TRBD2 on 6 matching bases. This CDR3 is 13 amino acids long. V was pared by 7 bases and J by 3 bases, with 12 bases between. Germline CDR1 is SGHNT and CDR2 is YYREEE (reference sequence). The CDR3 bases that were read are TGTGCCAGCCGCCAAGCGGGTACAGATACG. Translated, it gives CASRQAGTDT. The CDR3 in its entirety is CASRQAGTDTQYF.

About this clone: The read gets to within 3 residues of the CDR3 end, and the germline J gene fills in the rest. V is TRBV10-3 and J is TRBJ2-1, with 8 bases fitting TRBD2. Germline CDR1 is ENHRY and CDR2 is SYGVKD. V shed 2 bases, J shed 9 bases, and the junction held 9 bases outside the gene matches. The CDR3 spans 15 residues. CDR3 in amino acids: CAISEESGSLFEQFF. The sequenced CDR3 bases are TGTGCCATCAGTGAGGAAAGCGGGAGTCTCTTTGAG.

Details on this clone: The CDR3 is cut off 3 residues early in the read; its end comes from the germline J gene. V gene TRBV7-8 combines with J gene TRBJ2-1, with TRBD2 identical over 9 bases. Losses at the gene ends were 1 base for V and 5 bases for J; bases not matched to a gene: 6. Germline CDR1 SGHVS, CDR2 FQNEAQ. The CDR3 is 16 amino acids. This chain's CDR3 is CASSLGPAGGHNEQFF. Partial CDR3 DNA: TGTGCCAGCAGCTTAGGGCCAGCGGGAGGACACAATGAG.

Of note for this clone: The read ends 3 residues before the CDR3 terminus; that terminus is restored from the germline J gene. The genes are TRBV19 and TRBJ1-4; D gene ambiguous. V gave up 1 base and J gave up 7 bases, with 16 bases separating them. Looked up from germline, CDR1 is LNHDA and CDR2 is SQIVND (reference sequence). The CDR3 has 16 amino acids. CDR3 DNA (partial): TGTGCCAGTAGTATAGGCGGGCAAGTGCGAAGTGAAAAA. This sequence encodes CASSIGGQVRSEK. The full CDR3 sequence reads CASSIGGQVRSEKLFF.

A word on this clone: Read data end 3 residues before the CDR3 end; the end is taken from the germline J gene. The chain recombines TRBV18 with TRBJ2-7; 7 nucleotides agree with TRBD1. This CDR3 is built from 14 residues. The germline V gene has CDR1 KGHSH and CDR2 LQKENI. Unmatched junction bases numbered 5, after V lost 4 bases and J lost 2 bases. The CDR3 DNA, read in part, is TGTGCCAGCTCACGGGGACAGATAACCTACGAG. Amino acids: CASSRGQITYE. The entire CDR3 is CASSRGQITYEQYF.

Notes on this clone: The read gets to within 3 residues of the CDR3 end, and the germline J gene fills in the rest. The rearrangement links TRBV11-3 to TRBJ2-7; the match to TRBD2 covers 11 bases. Germline V gene lookup returns CDR1 SGHNT and CDR2 YENEEA. With V trimmed by 2 bases and J by 3 bases, 3 bases remained unmatched. The CDR3 extends over 15 amino acids. The part of the CDR3 DNA that was read is TGTGCCAGCAGCTTACTAGCGGGAGGCTTCTACGAG. Protein product: CASSLLAGGFYE. The CDR3 reads in full as CASSLLAGGFYEQYF.

The covered CDR3 bases are TGTGCCAGCAGTGAAGATAGTCCGGGCAGGGGGCTGAATAATGAG. It is translated as CASSEDSPGRGLNNE. The CDR3, in full, reads CASSEDSPGRGLNNEQFF. The chain couples TRBV6-1 to TRBJ2-1; TRBD1 matches 8 bases. The CDR3 extends 3 residues past the end of the read, so its final part is completed from the germline J gene. V dropped 1 base and J dropped 7; count of bases not matched to a gene: 15. The CDR3 is 18 amino acids. CDR1 is MNHNS and CDR2 is SASEGT in the germline V gene.

Notes on this clone: The missing CDR3 end, 3 residues past where the read stops, is filled in from the germline J gene. The V call is TRBV7-9, the J call TRBJ2-1; weak D call: TRBD2 (5 bases). This CDR3 has 15 amino acids. Germline CDR1 SEHNR, CDR2 FQNEAQ (reference sequence). With 7 bases removed from V and 5 bases from J, the gap between germline ends came to 18 bases. The CDR3 is CASTHGGSTNNEQFF. The CDR3 DNA, read in part, is TGTGCCAGCACCCACGGAGGATCAACTAACAATGAG. Based on the CDR3 plus reference TRBV7-9 and TRBJ2-1, the full variable domain is DTGVSQNPRHKITKRGQNVTFRCDPISEHNRLYWYRQTLGQGPEFLTYFQNEAQLEKSRLLSDRFSAERPKGSFSTLEIQRTEQGDSAMYLCASTHGGSTNNEQFFGPGTRLTVL.

Regarding this clone: The CDR3 is cut off 3 residues early in the read; its end comes from the germline J gene. V gene TRBV7-3 combines with J gene TRBJ2-3; 10 bases match TRBD1. CDR3 length: 14 amino acids. Germline loops: CDR1 SGHTA, CDR2 FQGTGA. J gave up 6 bases and V 5 bases, and 5 bases lay outside the gene matches. The CDR3 bases that were read are TGTGCCAGCAGCCGGACAGGGGGGTCGGATACG. Amino acid sequence: CASSRTGGSDT. The CDR3 in its entirety is CASSRTGGSDTQYF.

Points on this clone: Read coverage stops 3 residues before the CDR3 terminus; the germline J gene supplies the remainder. The chain carries TRBV2 and TRBJ2-1, with D hard to call. Germline CDR1 is SNHLY and CDR2 is FYNNEI. There are 14 residues in the CDR3. The V end was cut by 0 bases, the J end by 5 bases, with 8 bases between. The covered CDR3 bases are TGTGCCAGCAGTGAAGCGTCTGAGGACAATGAG. Residues: CASSEASEDNE. The entire CDR3 sequence reads CASSEASEDNEQFF.

With regard to this clone: The junction shows a germline mismatch at one end, possibly a read error. The CDR3 is cut off 3 residues early in the read; its end comes from the germline J gene. The chain couples TRBV7-7 to TRBJ2-3; D gene ambiguous. This CDR3 has 13 residues. CDR1 is SSHAT and CDR2 is FNYEAQ in the germline V gene (reference sequence). CDR3 DNA (partial): TGTGCTAGCAGCGCCTCCCGGTTAGATACG. Protein sequence: CASSASRLDT. The entire CDR3 protein is CASSASRLDTQYF.

On this clone itself: The CDR3 extends 3 residues past the end of the read, so its final part is completed from the germline J gene. This chain links TRBV19 with TRBJ2-1, with 7 bases lining up with TRBD2. The germline V gene encodes CDR1 LNHDA and CDR2 SQIVND (reference sequence). This CDR3 has 17 amino acids. After removal of 3 bases from V and 7 bases from J, the junction contained 15 bases not matched to a gene. The CDR3: CASSINFASGLRNEQFF. Incomplete CDR3 DNA: TGTGCCAGTAGTATCAACTTTGCTAGCGGACTGAGGAATGAG.

A note on this clone: The missing CDR3 end, 3 residues past where the read stops, is filled in from the germline J gene. The V and J genes are TRBV11-1 and TRBJ2-1; 8 bases fit TRBD1. CDR3 length: 15 amino acids. Per the germline V gene, CDR1 is SGHAT and CDR2 is FQDESV (reference sequence). V trimming: 3 bases; J trimming: 4 bases; junction bases outside the gene matches: 5. Incomplete CDR3 DNA: TGTGCCAGCAGCTTGGACAGGGCTACATACAATGAG. Translated, it gives CASSLDRATYNE. The whole CDR3 protein reads CASSLDRATYNEQFF.

As concerns this clone: The CDR3 end falls 3 residues outside the read, so it is completed with the germline J gene. The chain employs TRBV5-1 and TRBJ2-3; 8 nucleotides align to TRBD2. This CDR3 spans 18 amino acids. Germline assignment: CDR1 SGHRS and CDR2 YFSETQ. The CDR3 loop is CASSLKVVAGIVGETQYF. The sequenced CDR3 bases are TGCGCCAGCAGCTTGAAAGTGGTAGCGGGAATTGTCGGGGAGACG.

On this clone itself: Sequencing ends 3 residues short of the CDR3 end; the germline J gene provides the rest. The V call is TRBV9, the J call TRBJ2-7; TRBD2 agrees at 7 bases. This CDR3 is 16 amino acids long. The ends lost 2 bases at V and 5 bases at J; junction bases unmatched: 13. CDR1 and CDR2 (germline): SGDLS, YYNGEE. The sequenced CDR3 bases are TGTGCCAGCAGCGTGTCTTGGGCGGGAGAGGTAAACGAG. Amino acid sequence: CASSVSWAGEVNE. The whole CDR3 region reads CASSVSWAGEVNEQYF.

With respect to this clone: The read ends 3 residues shy of where the CDR3 ends; the end is completed using the germline J gene. The chain links TRBV6-2 or TRBV6-3 to TRBJ1-2, with a possible D match to TRBD1 (6 bases). CDR1 MNHEY and CDR2 SVGEGT come from the germline V gene. This CDR3 has 14 residues. The chain's CDR3 is CASRRFAGDNDYTF. The sequenced CDR3 bases are TGTGCCAGCAGACGCTTTGCGGGGGACAATGAC.

In the case of this clone: The CDR3 end is not reached by the read, which stops 3 residues before it; the germline J gene fills it in. The chain employs TRBV7-8 and TRBJ2-3, with D perhaps TRBD1 (6 bases). The V gene lost 5 bases and the J gene lost 0 bases, with 12 bases spanning the gap. The germline gives CDR1 SGHVS, CDR2 FQNEAQ. The CDR3 has 15 residues. The DNA read from the CDR3 is TGTGCCAGCAGCCCCGACAGGACTAGCACAGATACG. Its translation: CASSPDRTSTDT. The CDR3 in full is CASSPDRTSTDTQYF.

Incomplete CDR3 DNA: TGTGCCTGGAGGGTGGCCGGGGGGAGAACTGAA. It is translated as CAWRVAGGRTE. The entire CDR3 is CAWRVAGGRTEAFF. The chain joins TRBV30 to TRBJ1-1; possible D gene TRBD1, 5 bases. The CDR3 extends 3 residues past the end of the read, so its final part is completed from the germline J gene. The CDR3 consists of 14 residues. V lost 3 bases to trimming and J lost 5 bases, with 16 bases between them. Germline CDR1 and CDR2: GTSNPN and SVGIG (reference sequence).

Points on this clone: The observed sequence ends 3 residues before the CDR3 terminus, with the missing tail filled in from the germline J gene. This chain joins TRBV7-8 and TRBJ1-1; 9 positions agree with TRBD1. The CDR3 spans 15 residues. V lost 5 bases and J lost 4; bases outside the gene matches: 8. CDR1 and CDR2 (germline): SGHVS, FQNEAQ. The CDR3: CASSNGQGRGTEAFF. CDR3 DNA (partial): TGTGCCAGCAGCAACGGACAGGGGAGGGGCACTGAA.

Comment on this clone: The read terminates 3 residues ahead of where the CDR3 ends, so the germline J gene completes it. This chain uses TRBV7-9 with TRBJ2-4; D is unresolved. Germline V gene lookup returns CDR1 SEHNR and CDR2 FQNEAQ (reference sequence). The CDR3 runs to 13 residues. The DNA read from the CDR3 is TGTGCCAGCAGCCCGGCGGAGAACTATGGT. This sequence encodes CASSPAENYG. The CDR3 reads in full as CASSPAENYGQYF.